This TCR beta chain was recovered during a study of identical twins. Details on this clonotype: As yet, its antigen is unknown.

Study observations and caveats: In zero-insertion analyses, partial confounding could arise from invariant MAIT and iNKT cells. Fewer insertions marked abundant cord blood beta clonotypes; young adult naive trended weakly, memory not at all. Out-of-frame sharing of TCR alpha in monozygotic twins was underestimated by models.

Each CDR3 protein is one row after TCRdb ran MiXCR on the 5' RACE reads. The sample consists of 690,000 or so distinct CDR3 sequences, 8.6% of them appearing once. The sample was also linked to a second study, of yellow fever vaccine responses in identical twins. As that report states: After vaccination, twins' T cell response reportedly seemed partly convergent, partly personalized.

The origin of this receptor is a woman in her late teens or twenties in good health. Sequenced material: PBMCs.

The CDR3 coding sequence is TGTGCCAGCAGCTTTCCGCGACAGGGGTCTAGCGGGAGTACTGGCAATGAGCAGTTCTTC. Translated, it gives CASSFPRQGSSGSTGNEQFF. V and J are TRBV11-2 and TRBJ2-1; 10 positions agree with TRBD2. Germline values: CDR1 SGHAT, CDR2 FQNNGV. The CDR3 loop spans 20 amino acids. V lost 3 bases to trimming and J lost 6 bases; unmatched junction nucleotides: 20. The full variable domain, its missing parts supplied by reference TRBV11-2 and TRBJ2-1, is EAGVAQSPRYKIIEKRQSVAFWCNPISGHATLYWYQQILGQGPKLLIQFQNNGVVDDSQLPKDRFSAERLKGVDSTLKIQPAKLEDSAVYLCASSFPRQGSSGSTGNEQFFGPGTRLTVL.